One and the same sample provided the 27 T cell receptor beta chains below, sequenced in a study of B cell selection in AIRE deficiency. Clones were read by immunoSEQ multiplex PCR, and TCRdb kept only the in-frame ones, dropping some. The sample has around 4,800 clones, about 89% seen once; the top ten hold around 3%. Regulatory T cells were sorted as CD4+CD25hiCD127low/negative. The specimen sequenced was Tregs sorted from PBMCs. The receptors were sampled from a human donor with AIRE deficiency.

This chain connects TRBV7-9 to TRBJ2-5; D is possibly TRBD1 (6 bases). Deletions cut 5 bases from V and 4 bases from J, with 11 bases between. From germline, CDR1 is SEHNR and CDR2 FQNEAQ (reference sequence). This CDR3 has 13 residues. The CDR3 protein is CASSLTGTETQYF. As DNA, the CDR3 is TGTGCCAGCAGCCTAACAGGGACAGAGACCCAGTACTTC.

The chain recombines TRBV5-1 with TRBJ2-1, with 7 bases identical to TRBD1. The germline V gene encodes CDR1 SGHRS and CDR2 YFSETQ. V lost 2 bases, J lost 0 bases, and 2 bases stayed unmatched. The CDR3 extends over 15 amino acids. The CDR3 region is CASSFRDSSYNEQFF. The CDR3 DNA is TGCGCCAGCAGCTTCCGGGACAGCTCCTACAATGAGCAGTTCTTC.

This chain links TRBV27 with TRBJ1-2; 8 nucleotides match TRBD1. Trimming took 5 bases from V and 5 from J; bases not matched to a gene: 10. The length of the CDR3 is 15 residues. CDR1 and CDR2 (germline): MNHEY, SMNVEV (reference sequence). The CDR3 loop is CASSPGQGGWYGYTF. In nucleotides, the CDR3 is TGTGCCAGCAGTCCTGGACAGGGAGGGTGGTATGGCTACACCTTC.

The V call is TRBV15, the J call TRBJ1-5, with a possible D match to TRBD1 (6 bases). Germline CDR1 LNHNV, CDR2 YYDKDF (reference sequence). This CDR3 region has 15 residues. V was shortened by 3 bases and J by 5 bases, with 14 bases between the two germline ends. The CDR3 DNA sequence: TGTGCCACCAGCAGCATACAGGGTGGTGATCAGCCCCAGCATTTT. Its protein product is CATSSIQGGDQPQHF.

This clone was detected only once. The V gene is TRBV5-4, the J gene TRBJ1-5; TRBD1 matches 9 bases. Germline V CDR1 and CDR2: SGHNT, YYREEE (reference sequence). Germline trimming cut 4 bases from V and 3 bases from J; bases unmatched to any gene: 5. The length of the CDR3 is 15 residues. The CDR3 DNA reads as TGTGCCAGCAGCGTGGACAGGGGATTCAATCAGCCCCAGCATTTT. Protein sequence: CASSVDRGFNQPQHF. The whole variable domain, filled in from reference TRBV5-4 and TRBJ1-5, reads ETGVTQSPTHLIKTRGQQVTLRCSSQSGHNTVSWYQQALGQGPQFIFQYYREEENGRGNFPPRFSGLQFPNYSSELNVNALELDDSALYLCASSVDRGFNQPQHFGDGTRLSIL.

The rearrangement uses TRBV11-3 and TRBJ2-7; perhaps TRBD1 as D (6 bases). V gave up 4 bases and J gave up 0 bases, with 10 bases separating them. CDR3 length equals 14 residues. CDR1 is SGHNT, CDR2 YENEEA, per germline. CDR3 sequence: CASSSQGDSYEQYF. The CDR3 DNA is TGTGCCAGCAGCTCACAGGGAGACTCCTACGAGCAGTACTTC.

Only a few counts were recorded for this clone. The gene calls are TRBV11-3 and TRBJ1-3; no firm D call. This CDR3 contains 13 residues. Germline V gene sequence: CDR1 SGHNT, CDR2 YENEEA. V gave up 1 base and J gave up 3 bases, with 4 bases separating them. The CDR3 region is CASSLGIGNTIYF. CDR3 coding DNA: TGTGCCAGCAGCTTAGGAATTGGAAACACCATATATTTT.

The chain combines TRBV7-9 with TRBJ1-6; 8 positions match TRBD1. CDR1 is SEHNR and CDR2 is FQNEAQ in the germline V gene (reference sequence). With V trimmed by 5 bases and J by 7 bases, 13 bases remained unmatched. CDR3 size: 17 residues. The CDR3, as DNA: TGTGCCAGCAGCCGCCTACTGACAGGGGTGTTGAATTCACCCCTCCACTTT. Translation gives CASSRLLTGVLNSPLHF.

V gene TRBV14 combines with J gene TRBJ2-2; TRBD2 aligns across 9 bases. Germline V gives CDR1 SGHDN, CDR2 FVKESK. The CDR3 extends over 16 amino acids. The V and J ends lost 3 bases and 1 base, in that order; junction bases with no gene match: 3. The CDR3 protein is CASSHQLAGNTGELFF. For the CDR3, the DNA is TGTGCCAGCAGCCACCAACTAGCGGGGAACACCGGGGAGCTGTTTTTT.

The chain joins TRBV11-2 to TRBJ2-3; D remains unclear. The V and J ends lost 4 bases and 6 bases respectively, with 20 bases between them. This CDR3 has 16 amino acids. Germline assignment: CDR1 SGHAT and CDR2 FQNNGV. The CDR3: CASSSGWFQVADTQYF. The CDR3, as DNA: TGTGCCAGCAGCTCCGGGTGGTTCCAGGTCGCGGATACGCAGTATTTT. Combining the CDR3 with reference TRBV11-2 and TRBJ2-3 gives the whole variable domain EAGVAQSPRYKIIEKRQSVAFWCNPISGHATLYWYQQILGQGPKLLIQFQNNGVVDDSQLPKDRFSAERLKGVDSTLKIQPAKLEDSAVYLCASSSGWFQVADTQYFGPGTRLTVL.

The chain links TRBV9 to TRBJ2-2, with 9 bases matching TRBD1. CDR1 and CDR2 (germline): SGDLS, YYNGEE. This CDR3 spans 15 amino acids. With V trimmed by 4 bases and J by 3 bases, 4 bases remained unmatched. The CDR3 spells CASSPGTGYTGELFF. The CDR3 bases are TGTGCCAGCAGCCCCGGGACAGGGTACACCGGGGAGCTGTTTTTT.

This clone was seen only a few times. The chain is built from TRBV11-2 and TRBJ1-3; D not certain. The CDR3 contains 12 residues. The V end lost 6 bases, the J end lost 0 bases, and 3 bases lay between the germline ends. Germline V CDR1 and CDR2: SGHAT, FQNNGV. Here the CDR3 reads CASRLSGNTIYF. CDR3 DNA: TGTGCCAGCAGGCTCTCTGGAAACACCATATATTTT. Complete variable domain (other parts from reference TRBV11-2 and TRBJ1-3): EAGVAQSPRYKIIEKRQSVAFWCNPISGHATLYWYQQILGQGPKLLIQFQNNGVVDDSQLPKDRFSAERLKGVDSTLKIQPAKLEDSAVYLCASRLSGNTIYFGEGSWLTVV.

The rearrangement joins TRBV19 to TRBJ2-3; no clear D gene. Germline V gene lookup returns CDR1 LNHDA and CDR2 SQIVND (reference sequence). The CDR3 length is 11 residues. V was trimmed by 7 bases and J by 5 bases, leaving 7 bases between them. Here the CDR3 reads CASIRGDTQYF. The CDR3 DNA is TGTGCCAGTATTCGTGGAGATACGCAGTATTTT.

The chain carries TRBV11-3 and TRBJ2-7; 7 bases are a match to TRBD1. From germline, CDR1 is SGHNT and CDR2 YENEEA. The CDR3 runs 14 residues. Unmatched junction bases numbered 6, after V lost 6 bases and J lost 1 base. Here the CDR3 DNA reads TGTGCCAGCAGGGCGACAGGGATATCCTACGAGCAGTACTTC. Translation gives CASRATGISYEQYF.

The chain has TRBV18 and TRBJ1-1; D is perhaps TRBD1 (6 bases). The CDR3 runs to 13 residues. The V and J ends lost 5 bases and 1 base respectively, with 8 bases between them. Germline values: CDR1 KGHSH, CDR2 LQKENI. The CDR3 region has the DNA TGTGCCAGCTCATCACAGGGGAACACTGAAGCTTTCTTT. It translates to CASSSQGNTEAFF.

The V and J genes are TRBV10-3 and TRBJ2-1; TRBD2 aligns across 8 bases. This CDR3 region has 15 residues. V was clipped by 6 bases and J by 5 bases; unmatched bases: 9. Germline values: CDR1 ENHRY, CDR2 SYGVKD. Written as DNA, the CDR3 is TGTGCCATCAGGGAACGACTAGCGCGAAACAATGAGCAGTTCTTC. This translates into CAIRERLARNNEQFF.

This sequence joins TRBV15 and TRBJ2-7, with D maybe TRBD1 (6 bases). Trimming pared 2 bases from V and 6 bases from J, leaving 8 bases between. The CDR3 consists of 12 residues. The germline gives CDR1 LNHNV, CDR2 YYDKDF (reference sequence). CDR3 in DNA: TGTGCCACCAGCAGACAGGGGATCGAGCAGTACTTC. This codes for CATSRQGIEQYF.

The V gene is TRBV11-1, the J gene TRBJ2-1; 7 bases line up with TRBD2. There are 15 residues in the CDR3. J was trimmed by 4 bases and V by 1 base; bases with no gene match: 4. Germline CDR1 SGHAT, CDR2 FQDESV (reference sequence). CDR3 bases: TGTGCCAGCAGCTTAGGCCTAGCGGCTTACAATGAGCAGTTCTTC. Amino acid sequence: CASSLGLAAYNEQFF.

V gene TRBV4-3 combines with J gene TRBJ1-1; D unclear. CDR1 LGHNA and CDR2 YSLEER come from the germline V gene. CDR3 length: 13 residues. Trimming stripped 0 bases from V and 4 bases from J, with 6 bases between. The CDR3 DNA reads as TGCGCCAGCAGCCAAGAGCGGGGCACTGAAGCTTTCTTT. This translates into CASSQERGTEAFF.

This rearrangement joins TRBV6-6 to TRBJ1-1; D is undetermined. Germline lookup yields CDR1 MNHNY and CDR2 SVGAGI (reference sequence). V was pared by 2 bases and J by 8 bases, with 15 bases between. The CDR3 contains 14 residues. CDR3 region: CASSYGVQHFEAFF. The DNA of the CDR3 is TGTGCCAGCAGTTACGGGGTCCAGCACTTCGAAGCTTTCTTT.

The J gene is TRBJ2-7, the V gene TRBV7-8, with 8 positions matching TRBD2. J was trimmed by 2 bases and V by 3 bases; bases with no gene match: 6. The CDR3 runs 15 residues. Germline V gene data show CDR1 as SGHVS and CDR2 as FQNEAQ. The CDR3 sequence is CASSFGREVTYEQYF. The DNA for the CDR3 is TGTGCCAGCAGCTTTGGGCGGGAGGTGACCTACGAGCAGTACTTC.

The chain carries TRBV9 and TRBJ2-3; D is uncertain. V was shortened by 0 bases and J by 0 bases, with 14 bases between the two germline ends. The CDR3 consists of 17 residues. Germline assignment: CDR1 SGDLS and CDR2 YYNGEE. Written as DNA, the CDR3 is TGTGCCAGCAGCGTAGCTCCAGGCCTTCTTAGCACAGATACGCAGTATTTT. Encoded protein: CASSVAPGLLSTDTQYF. The full variable domain, rest sourced from reference TRBV9 and TRBJ2-3, is DSGVTQTPKHLITATGQRVTLRCSPRSGDLSVYWYQQSLDQGLQFLIQYYNGEERAKGNILERFSAQQFPDLHSELNLSSLELGDSALYFCASSVAPGLLSTDTQYFGPGTRLTVL.

The rearrangement joins TRBV6-6 to TRBJ1-1; unclear D gene. Trimming left V 3 bases short and J 1 base short, with 6 bases between. The germline CDR1 and CDR2 sequences are MNHNY and SVGAGI (reference sequence). The CDR3 covers 13 residues. CDR3 nucleotide sequence: TGTGCCAGCAGTTATCGGGGGAACACTGAAGCTTTCTTT. As protein: CASSYRGNTEAFF.

CDR3: CASSLQGGASEKLFF. As DNA, the CDR3 is TGTGCCAGCAGCTTGCAGGGGGGCGCGTCTGAAAAACTGTTTTTT. The gene calls are TRBV7-6 and TRBJ1-4; TRBD1 agrees at 7 bases. There are 15 residues in the CDR3. Germline CDR1 is SGHVS and CDR2 is FNYEAQ. V shed 3 bases and J 7 bases; nucleotides not matched to a gene: 8.

The chain has TRBV11-2 and TRBJ2-1; 7 bases fit TRBD2. J gave up 2 bases and V 1 base, and 2 bases lay outside the gene matches. Germline V CDR1 and CDR2: SGHAT, FQNNGV. The CDR3 sequence is 15 residues long. The CDR3 loop is CASSLVGGPYNEQFF. The CDR3 DNA reads TGTGCCAGCAGCTTAGTGGGAGGGCCCTACAATGAGCAGTTCTTC.

The table lists this clone with a count of one. V usage is TRBV10-1 and J usage is TRBJ2-7; 8 nucleotides agree with TRBD1. Germline CDR1 reads WNHNN; CDR2 reads SYGVQD (reference sequence). Trimming took 10 bases from V and 11 from J; bases not matched to a gene: 7. CDR3 length equals 10 residues. The CDR3, as DNA: TGCGCCAACTCCCAGACAGGGGAGTACTTC. This gives the protein CANSQTGEYF.

This chain uses TRBV6-6 with TRBJ1-4; 7 nucleotides align to TRBD1. The germline CDR1 and CDR2 sequences are MNHNY and SVGAGI (reference sequence). The V segment lost 2 bases and the J segment 10 bases; nucleotides outside the gene matches: 4. This CDR3 is built from 13 residues. In DNA form, the CDR3 reads TGTGCCAGCAGTTACCAGGGGGGAGTAAAACTGTTTTTT. Its protein is CASSYQGGVKLFF.